The source of this T cell receptor beta chain is a study of PD-1 blockade in classical Hodgkin lymphoma. As for the study in general: The nivolumab dose that patients received was 3 mg/kg, given intravenously every 2 weeks. Study-level findings and limits: The diversity seen at baseline in complete responders resembled that of newly diagnosed patients. Diminished baseline TCR diversity has been reported in newly diagnosed patients relative to healthy donors.

For this clone: Antigen specificity is unknown.

In germline, CDR1 is SGHVS, CDR2 FQNEAQ. The CDR3 length is 16 residues. Trimming stripped 2 bases from V and 7 bases from J, with 20 bases between. This table comes from immunoSEQ multiplex PCR, and its TCRdb copy is limited to in-frame clones, with some not included. The table shows 40,000 or so clones, with 86% occurring only once. With no exception, relapse followed autologous stem cell transplantation in all patients, and brentuximab vedotin exposure varied. This clonotype was sampled from a human donor with classical Hodgkin lymphoma. This specimen was peripheral blood mononuclear cells (PBMCs), taken before the second cycle of nivolumab. This rearrangement joins TRBV7-8 to TRBJ1-2; D is ambiguous. In nucleotides, the CDR3 is TGTGCCAGCAGCTTAAAATCAGGAGTTCGCTGGAGTGGCTACACCTTC. It translates to CASSLKSGVRWSGYTF.